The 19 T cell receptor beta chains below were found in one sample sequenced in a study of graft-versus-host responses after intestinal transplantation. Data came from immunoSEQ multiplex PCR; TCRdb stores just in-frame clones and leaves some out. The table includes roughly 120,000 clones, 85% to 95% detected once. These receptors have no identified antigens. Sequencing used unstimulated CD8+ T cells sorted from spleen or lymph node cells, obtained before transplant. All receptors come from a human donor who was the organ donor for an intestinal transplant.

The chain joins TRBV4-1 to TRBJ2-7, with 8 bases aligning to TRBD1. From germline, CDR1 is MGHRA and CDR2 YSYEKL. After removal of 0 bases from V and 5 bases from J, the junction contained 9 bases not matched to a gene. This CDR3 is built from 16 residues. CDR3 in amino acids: CASSQDSRTGLHEQYF. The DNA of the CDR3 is TGCGCCAGCAGCCAAGACAGTCGGACAGGGTTGCACGAGCAGTACTTC.

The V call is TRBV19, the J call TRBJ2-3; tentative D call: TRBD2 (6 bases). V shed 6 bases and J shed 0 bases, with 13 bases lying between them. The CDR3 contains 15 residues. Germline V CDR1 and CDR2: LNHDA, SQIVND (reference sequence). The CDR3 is CASRGGGFSTDTQYF. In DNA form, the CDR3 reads TGTGCCAGTAGGGGAGGCGGTTTTAGCACAGATACGCAGTATTTT.

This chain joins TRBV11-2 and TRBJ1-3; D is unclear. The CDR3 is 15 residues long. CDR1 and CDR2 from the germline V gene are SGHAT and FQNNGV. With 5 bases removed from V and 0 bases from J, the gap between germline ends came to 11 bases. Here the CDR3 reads CASSGGGGSGNTIYF. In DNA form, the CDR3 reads TGTGCCAGCAGCGGCGGCGGTGGCTCTGGAAACACCATATATTTT. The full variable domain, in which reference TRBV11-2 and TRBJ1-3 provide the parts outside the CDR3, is EAGVAQSPRYKIIEKRQSVAFWCNPISGHATLYWYQQILGQGPKLLIQFQNNGVVDDSQLPKDRFSAERLKGVDSTLKIQPAKLEDSAVYLCASSGGGGSGNTIYFGEGSWLTVV.

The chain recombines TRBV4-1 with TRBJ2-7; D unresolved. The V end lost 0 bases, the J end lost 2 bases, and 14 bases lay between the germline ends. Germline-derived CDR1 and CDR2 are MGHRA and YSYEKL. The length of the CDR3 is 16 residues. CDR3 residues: CASSQDPPGPTYEQYF. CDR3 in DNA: TGCGCCAGCAGCCAAGATCCCCCAGGTCCTACCTACGAGCAGTACTTC.

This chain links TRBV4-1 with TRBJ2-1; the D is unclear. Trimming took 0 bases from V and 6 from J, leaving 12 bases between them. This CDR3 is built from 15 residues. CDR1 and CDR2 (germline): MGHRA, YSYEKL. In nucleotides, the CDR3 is TGCGCCAGCAGCCAAGACGGTACCCCGGTCAATGAGCAGTTCTTC. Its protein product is CASSQDGTPVNEQFF.

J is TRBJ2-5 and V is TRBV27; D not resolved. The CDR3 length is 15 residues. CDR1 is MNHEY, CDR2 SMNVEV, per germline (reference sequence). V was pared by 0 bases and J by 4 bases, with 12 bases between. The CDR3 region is CASSLSFVPRETQYF. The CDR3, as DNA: TGTGCCAGCAGTTTATCGTTCGTCCCTCGAGAGACCCAGTACTTC.

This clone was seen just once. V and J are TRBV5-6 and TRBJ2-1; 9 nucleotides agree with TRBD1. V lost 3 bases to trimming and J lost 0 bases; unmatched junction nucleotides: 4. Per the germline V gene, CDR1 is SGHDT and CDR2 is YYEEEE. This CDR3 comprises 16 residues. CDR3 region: CASSYRGRSSYNEQFF. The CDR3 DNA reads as TGTGCCAGCAGCTACAGGGGGCGGAGCTCCTACAATGAGCAGTTCTTC.

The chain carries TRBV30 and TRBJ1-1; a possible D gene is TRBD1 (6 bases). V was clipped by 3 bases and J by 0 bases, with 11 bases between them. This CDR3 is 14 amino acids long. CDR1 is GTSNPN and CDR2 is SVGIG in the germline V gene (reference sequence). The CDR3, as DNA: TGTGCCTGGAGCGGGGGACATCTGAACACTGAAGCTTTCTTT. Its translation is CAWSGGHLNTEAFF.

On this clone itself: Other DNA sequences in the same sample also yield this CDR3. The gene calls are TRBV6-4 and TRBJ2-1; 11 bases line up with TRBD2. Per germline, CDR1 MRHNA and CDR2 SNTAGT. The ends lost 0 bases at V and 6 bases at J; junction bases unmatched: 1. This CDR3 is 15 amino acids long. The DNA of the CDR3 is TGTGCCAGCAGTGACTCAACTAGCGGGAGCAATGAGCAGTTCTTC. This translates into CASSDSTSGSNEQFF.

CDR3 residues: CASSSTDTDRVTRLHGYTF. Here the CDR3 DNA reads TGTGCCAGCAGCTCCACCGACACGGACAGAGTCACCAGGCTGCATGGCTACACCTTC. The V and J genes are TRBV11-3 and TRBJ1-2, with D possibly being TRBD1 (6 bases). The CDR3 is 19 residues long. From germline, CDR1 is SGHNT and CDR2 YENEEA. The ends were cut back, 4 bases at V and 6 bases at J, with 30 bases in the middle. The variable domain in full, completed from reference TRBV11-3 and TRBJ1-2, reads EAGVVQSPRYKIIEKKQPVAFWCNPISGHNTLYWYLQNLGQGPELLIRYENEEAVDDSQLPKDRFSAERLKGVDSTLKIQPAELGDSAVYLCASSSTDTDRVTRLHGYTFGSGTRLTVV.

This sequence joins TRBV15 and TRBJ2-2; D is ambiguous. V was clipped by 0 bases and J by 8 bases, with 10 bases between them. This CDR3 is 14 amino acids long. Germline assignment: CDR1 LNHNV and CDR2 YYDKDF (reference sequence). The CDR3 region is CATSRDEEGGELFF. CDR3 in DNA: TGTGCCACCAGCAGAGATGAAGAAGGAGGGGAGCTGTTTTTT. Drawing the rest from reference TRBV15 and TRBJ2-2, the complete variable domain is DAMVIQNPRYQVTQFGKPVTLSCSQTLNHNVMYWYQQKSSQAPKLLFHYYDKDFNNEADTPDNFQSRRPNTSFCFLDIRSPGLGDTAMYLCATSRDEEGGELFFGEGSRLTVL.

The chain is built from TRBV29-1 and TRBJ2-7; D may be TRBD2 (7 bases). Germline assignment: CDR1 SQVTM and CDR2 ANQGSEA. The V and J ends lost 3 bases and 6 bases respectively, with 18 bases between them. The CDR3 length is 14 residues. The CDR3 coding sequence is TGCAGCGTTGAGAGGGAGTGGGGGGGCGGCGAGCAGTACTTC. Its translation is CSVEREWGGGEQYF.

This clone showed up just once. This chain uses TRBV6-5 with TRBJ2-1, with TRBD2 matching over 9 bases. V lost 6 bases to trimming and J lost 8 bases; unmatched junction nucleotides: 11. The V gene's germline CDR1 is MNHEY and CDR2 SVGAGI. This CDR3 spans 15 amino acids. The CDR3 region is CASSDGLAFIDEQFF. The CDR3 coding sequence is TGTGCCAGCAGCGATGGACTAGCGTTTATCGATGAGCAGTTCTTC.

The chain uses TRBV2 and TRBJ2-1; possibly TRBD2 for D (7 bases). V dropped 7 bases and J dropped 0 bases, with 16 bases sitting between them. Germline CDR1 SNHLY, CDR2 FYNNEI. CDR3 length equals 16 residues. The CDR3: CASTKGGRGSYNEQFF. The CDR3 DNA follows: TGTGCCAGCACCAAGGGGGGGAGGGGCTCCTACAATGAGCAGTTCTTC.

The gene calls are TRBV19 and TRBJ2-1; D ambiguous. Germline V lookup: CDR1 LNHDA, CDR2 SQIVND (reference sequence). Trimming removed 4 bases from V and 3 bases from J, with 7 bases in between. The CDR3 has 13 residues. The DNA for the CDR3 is TGTGCCAGTAGTAGCGTGAGCTACAATGAGCAGTTCTTC. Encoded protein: CASSSVSYNEQFF.

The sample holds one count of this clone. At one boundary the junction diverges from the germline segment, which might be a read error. The CDR3, as DNA: TGTTCCAGCAGTTTAGGGCAGGAATACCCCTTTGACTATGGCTACACCTTC. Translation gives CSSSLGQEYPFDYGYTF. The chain recombines TRBV28 with TRBJ1-2; D is undetermined. The CDR3 has 17 residues. The germline CDR1 and CDR2 sequences are MDHEN and SYDVKM.

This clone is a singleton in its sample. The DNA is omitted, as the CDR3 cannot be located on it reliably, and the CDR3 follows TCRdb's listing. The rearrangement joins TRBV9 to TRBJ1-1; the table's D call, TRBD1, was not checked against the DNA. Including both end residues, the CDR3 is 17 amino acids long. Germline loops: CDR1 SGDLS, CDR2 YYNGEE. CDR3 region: CASSVGAGTGGETLPFF.

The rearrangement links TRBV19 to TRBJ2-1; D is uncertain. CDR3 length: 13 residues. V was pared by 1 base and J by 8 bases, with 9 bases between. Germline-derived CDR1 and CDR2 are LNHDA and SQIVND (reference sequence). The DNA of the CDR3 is TGTGCCAGTAGTATAGCGTGGTTTCATGAGCAGTTCTTC. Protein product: CASSIAWFHEQFF.

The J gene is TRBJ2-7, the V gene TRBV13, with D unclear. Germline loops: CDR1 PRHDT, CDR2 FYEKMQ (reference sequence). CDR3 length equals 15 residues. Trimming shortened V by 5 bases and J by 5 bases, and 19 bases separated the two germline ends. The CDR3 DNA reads TGTGCCAGCAGCGGCCGGGCTGGTTCTCGCGACGAGCAGTACTTC. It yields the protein CASSGRAGSRDEQYF.